The clone carrying this TCR beta chain was observed once. The data are from a study of T-cell reconstitution after alpha-beta-depleted transplantation in children. Unique molecular identifiers were incorporated when the TCRbeta library was constructed. Using its own MiXCR run on the PCR reads, TCRdb lists one record per CDR3 protein. The table has more than 3,500 distinct CDR3 sequences, around 25% seen once. Deletions cut 3 bases from V and 7 bases from J, with 14 bases between. Germline CDR1 reads SGHRS; CDR2 reads YFSETQ. The CDR3 loop spans 14 amino acids. This clonotype was sampled from a boy in the first two years of life who had a stem cell transplant for SCID, so the T cells may come from the graft donor. This specimen was PBMCs, mostly from graft donor cells, taken 60 days after TCRalphabeta/CD19-depleted stem cell transplant. V usage is TRBV5-1 and J usage is TRBJ1-3; maybe TRBD1 (5 bases). Written as DNA, the CDR3 is TGCGCCAGCAGCTCTGACAGCCGAGGGAACACCATATATTTT. Its translation: CASSSDSRGNTIYF.